What follows describes a single TCR beta chain. The antigen remains undetermined. These data come from a study of cytomegalovirus exposure and HLA in healthy donors. About the research overall: Counted in an early data release were approximately 85 million unique TCRs from HLA-typed donors.

CDR3 length: 17 amino acids. Germline V lookup: CDR1 MNHNS, CDR2 SASEGT. Trimming took 2 bases from V and 2 from J; bases not matched to a gene: 9. Study-wide results and caveats: The analysis excluded some indistinguishable V segments, including TRBV6-2 and TRBV6-3. Previous analysis showed most TCR beta V segments were productive about 90% or about 30% of the time.

PCR was performed using 60 Vbeta and 13 Jbeta primers. The data were produced by immunoSEQ multiplex PCR, yet TCRdb's version contains in-frame clones alone and is incomplete. The sample has about 190,000 clones; more than 65% are singletons. This sequence was found in a woman younger than 45 in good health and CMV-seropositive. Input material: PBMCs. The chain employs TRBV6-1 and TRBJ2-5; the match to TRBD2 covers 9 bases. DNA of the CDR3: TGTGCCAGCAGTGAACGGCACCAGGGACTAGCACAAGAGACCCAGTACTTC. This codes for CASSERHQGLAQETQYF.